This note documents a single TCR beta chain sequence. The V gene end was trimmed by 6 bases and the J gene end by 5 bases; junction bases not matched to a gene: 9. From germline, CDR1 is MNHNY and CDR2 SVGAGI (reference sequence). This CDR3 is 15 amino acids long. The source of the sample is a study of cytomegalovirus exposure and HLA in healthy donors. Study as a whole: The roughly 110 validation repertoires used the same platform as the 550 to 850 first-cohort repertoires (as reported by a later analysis).

TCRdb's copy holds only in-frame clones and misses some; the assay was immunoSEQ multiplex PCR. This table has 150,000 to 180,000 clones, roughly 84% appearing once. The specimen sequenced was PBMCs. This receptor was obtained from a human donor in good health. The chain combines TRBV6-6 with TRBJ1-1, with TRBD1 matching over 10 bases. CDR3 sequence: CASRARQGARTEAFF. The CDR3 DNA sequence: TGTGCCAGCAGAGCGCGACAGGGGGCGCGGACTGAAGCTTTCTTT.